This T cell receptor beta chain was sequenced in a study of blood T cell repertoires in COVID-19. Methods used by the authors: Reference gene primer amplification in the assay estimated nucleated cell counts. The data were produced by immunoSEQ multiplex PCR, yet TCRdb's version contains in-frame clones alone and is incomplete. The V and J calls and clone size are taken from that table; D and trimming were inferred from the DNA. This sample has tens of thousands of clones, with 65% to 85% found just once. CDR1 is MNHEY, CDR2 SMNVEV, per germline (reference sequence). V lost 6 bases to trimming and J lost 4 bases; unmatched junction nucleotides: 9. The CDR3 has 17 residues.

Sequenced sample: peripheral blood. The TCR was taken from a woman aged 80 or over with acute or convalescent COVID-19. V gene TRBV27 combines with J gene TRBJ2-2; 12 bases are a match to TRBD2. The CDR3 sequence: CASSGLAGGPSTGELFF. CDR3 DNA sequence: TGTGCCAGCAGCGGGCTAGCGGGGGGGCCTAGCACCGGGGAGCTGTTTTTT.